Each of the 7 T cell receptor beta chains below was sequenced from the same sample in a study of human T cells and chemical hapten exposure. TCRdb analysed the RACE reads with MiXCR anew, one entry per CDR3 protein. The sample has roughly 38,000 distinct CDR3 sequences, around 3.8% seen once; the top ten hold more than 25%. Time point indicated: patch test 1, 2 weeks after DPC sensitization. Treatment noted: therapeutic diphenylcyclopropenone sensitization with weekly scalp DPC. The authors' total RNA extraction used unfractionated whole blood. The source was whole blood, collected in connection with sensitization to the hapten diphenylcyclopropenone (DPC). All receptors derive from a man aged 50 to 60 with alopecia areata. Some clones in this sample may be carry-over from other donors' samples.

This chain uses TRBV7-8 with TRBJ2-4; maybe TRBD2 (7 bases). In germline, CDR1 is SGHVS, CDR2 FQNEAQ. The germline V and J ends were trimmed by 9 bases and 9 bases, with 30 bases remaining between them. This CDR3 is built from 17 residues. CDR3 bases: TGTGCCAGTCCAACCATAGTGGGGGGCGCGGGAGTGGGCATTCAGTACTTC. The encoded protein is CASPTIVGGAGVGIQYF.

The rearrangement links TRBV20-1 to TRBJ2-6; D is unclear. Germline V gene sequence: CDR1 DFQATT, CDR2 SNEGSKA (reference sequence). CDR3 size: 15 residues. V lost 6 bases and J lost 0, with 12 bases in between. The CDR3 DNA is TGCAGTGCCTTTATACCCCGCTCTGGGGCCAACGTCCTGACTTTC. Its protein is CSAFIPRSGANVLTF.

This clonotype was detected many times. CDR3 protein: CASRKHREAGNTIYF. As DNA, the CDR3 is TGTGCCAGCAGGAAACACAGGGAGGCTGGAAACACCATATATTTT. The V gene is TRBV12-3 or TRBV12-4, the J gene TRBJ1-3, with a tentative D call TRBD1 (6 bases). V lost 6 bases and J 2 bases, leaving 14 bases between the germline ends. This CDR3 region has 15 residues.

This clonotype was counted at least ten times. The rearrangement uses TRBV29-1 and TRBJ1-2; tentatively, D is TRBD1 (5 bases). The CDR3 is made up of 12 amino acids. From germline, CDR1 is SQVTM and CDR2 ANQGSEA. With 3 bases removed from V and 3 bases from J, the gap between germline ends came to 8 bases. CDR3 sequence (DNA): TGCAGCGTTGATCAGGGAGACTATGGCTACACCTTC. Translated, it gives CSVDQGDYGYTF. Using reference TRBV29-1 and TRBJ1-2 for the parts outside the CDR3, the full variable domain is SAVISQKPSRDICQRGTSLTIQCQVDSQVTMMFWYRQQPGQSLTLIATANQGSEATYESGFVIDKFPISRPNLTFSTLTVSNMSPEDSSIYLCSVDQGDYGYTFGSGTRLTVV.

This clonotype was recorded many times. The chain carries TRBV10-1 and TRBJ2-1, with TRBD2 matching over 9 bases. Germline CDR1 and CDR2: WNHNN and SYGVQD (reference sequence). J gave up 3 bases and V 5 bases, and 8 bases lay outside the gene matches. The CDR3 covers 16 residues. The CDR3 loop is CASSLVAGALYNEQFF. For the CDR3, the DNA is TGCGCCAGCAGTTTAGTAGCGGGAGCCCTCTACAATGAGCAGTTCTTC.

The CDR3 loop reads CASGTSGAYNEQFF. The CDR3 nucleotides are TGTGCCAGCGGAACTAGCGGGGCTTACAATGAGCAGTTCTTC. The rearrangement joins TRBV7-2 to TRBJ2-1, with 10 bases identical to TRBD2. J gave up 4 bases and V 8 bases, and 5 bases lay outside the gene matches. The CDR3 loop spans 14 amino acids. Per germline, CDR1 SGHTA and CDR2 FQGNSA.

Only one count was recorded for this clonotype. A much bigger clone sits one base away, suggesting this may be a read error. This chain links TRBV28 with TRBJ2-1; tentatively, D is TRBD1 or TRBD2 (6 bases each). This CDR3 region has 13 residues. The V and J ends lost 10 bases and 9 bases respectively, with 19 bases between them. CDR1 MDHEN and CDR2 SYDVKM come from the germline V gene. The CDR3 loop reads CATNGGHVGEQFF. CDR3 nucleotides: TGTGCCACCAACGGGGGCCACGTGGGTGAGCAGTTCTTC.